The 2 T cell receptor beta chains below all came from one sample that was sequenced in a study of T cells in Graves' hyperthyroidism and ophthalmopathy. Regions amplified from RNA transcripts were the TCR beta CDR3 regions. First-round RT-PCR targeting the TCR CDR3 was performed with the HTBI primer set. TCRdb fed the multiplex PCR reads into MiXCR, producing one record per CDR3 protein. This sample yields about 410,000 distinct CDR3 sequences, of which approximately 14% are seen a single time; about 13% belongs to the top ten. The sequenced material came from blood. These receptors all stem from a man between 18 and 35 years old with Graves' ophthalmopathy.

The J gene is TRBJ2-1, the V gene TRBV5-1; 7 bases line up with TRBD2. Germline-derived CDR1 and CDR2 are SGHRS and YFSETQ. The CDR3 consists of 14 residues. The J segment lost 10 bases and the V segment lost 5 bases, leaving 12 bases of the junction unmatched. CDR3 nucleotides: TGCGCCAGCAGGGGCGGACTAGGGCTGAGAGAGCAGTTCTTC. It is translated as CASRGGLGLREQFF.

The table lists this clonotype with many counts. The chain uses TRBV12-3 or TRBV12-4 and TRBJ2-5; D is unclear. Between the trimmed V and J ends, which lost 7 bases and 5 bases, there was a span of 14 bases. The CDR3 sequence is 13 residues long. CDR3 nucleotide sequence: TGTGCCAGCAATTTCCGCCTCTCTGAGACCCAGTACTTC. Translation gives CASNFRLSETQYF.